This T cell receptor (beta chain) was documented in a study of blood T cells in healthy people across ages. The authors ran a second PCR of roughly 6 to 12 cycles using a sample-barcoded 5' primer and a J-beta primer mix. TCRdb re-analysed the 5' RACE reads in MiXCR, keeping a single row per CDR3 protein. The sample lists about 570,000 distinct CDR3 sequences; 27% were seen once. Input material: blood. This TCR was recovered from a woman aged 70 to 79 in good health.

CDR3 protein: CASSSGQGAKNIQYF. CDR3 DNA sequence: TGTGCCAGCAGCTCAGGACAGGGAGCCAAAAACATTCAGTACTTC. The V gene is TRBV9, the J gene TRBJ2-4, with TRBD1 matching over 8 bases. There are 15 residues in the CDR3. CDR1 and CDR2 (germline): SGDLS, YYNGEE. Losses at the gene ends were 4 bases for V and 0 bases for J; bases not matched to a gene: 3.